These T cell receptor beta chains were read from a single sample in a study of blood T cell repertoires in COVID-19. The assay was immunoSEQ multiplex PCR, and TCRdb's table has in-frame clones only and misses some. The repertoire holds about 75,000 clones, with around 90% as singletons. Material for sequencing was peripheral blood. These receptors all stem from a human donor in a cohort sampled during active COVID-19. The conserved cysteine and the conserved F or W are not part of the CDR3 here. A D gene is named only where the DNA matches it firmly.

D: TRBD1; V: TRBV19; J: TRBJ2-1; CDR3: ASSIVSGTGTEQF
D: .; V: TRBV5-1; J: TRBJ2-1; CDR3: ASTPFAGTNNEQF
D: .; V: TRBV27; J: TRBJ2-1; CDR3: ASSFGRGGEQF
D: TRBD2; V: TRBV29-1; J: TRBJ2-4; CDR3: SVLMGLAGLRIQY
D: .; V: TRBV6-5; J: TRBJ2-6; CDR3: ASRPEGSGANVLT
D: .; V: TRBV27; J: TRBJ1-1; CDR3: ASSAVQGAEAF
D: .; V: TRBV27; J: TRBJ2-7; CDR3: ASSGTFSLRGLQY
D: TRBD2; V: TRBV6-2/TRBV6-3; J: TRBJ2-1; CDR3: ASSDGLAGGSYNEQF
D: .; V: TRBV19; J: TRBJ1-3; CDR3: ASSLRQASGNTIY
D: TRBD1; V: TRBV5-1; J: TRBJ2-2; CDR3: ASSTTGGAGGELF
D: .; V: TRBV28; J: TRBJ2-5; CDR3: ASRGLAGAQETQY